This T cell receptor (beta chain) was recorded in a study of cytomegalovirus exposure and HLA in healthy donors. The ends were cut back, 6 bases at V and 2 bases at J, with 7 bases in the middle. This CDR3 spans 12 amino acids. Germline V lookup: CDR1 SNHLY, CDR2 FYNNEI. Comment on this clone: The antigen is not known.

The PCR contained 60 Vbeta and 13 Jbeta primers. The method was immunoSEQ multiplex PCR; TCRdb's version includes in-frame clones alone and lacks a portion of them. The top ten hold 1.5% to 2% of the sample, which has around 150,000 clones, approximately 80% seen once. Study-level results: Rare TCR sequences predominated, though certain public TCRs were found in many donors. Presence/absence analyses assumed roughly uniform sequencing depth across donors, which may not hold.

The clonotype originates from a woman aged 40 to 55 in good health and CMV-seronegative. The gene calls are TRBV2 and TRBJ2-5, with D unclear. The sequencing sample was made of PBMCs. CDR3 nucleotide sequence: TGTGCCAGCAGCGTCTCTCAAGAGACCCAGTACTTC. Translation gives CASSVSQETQYF.